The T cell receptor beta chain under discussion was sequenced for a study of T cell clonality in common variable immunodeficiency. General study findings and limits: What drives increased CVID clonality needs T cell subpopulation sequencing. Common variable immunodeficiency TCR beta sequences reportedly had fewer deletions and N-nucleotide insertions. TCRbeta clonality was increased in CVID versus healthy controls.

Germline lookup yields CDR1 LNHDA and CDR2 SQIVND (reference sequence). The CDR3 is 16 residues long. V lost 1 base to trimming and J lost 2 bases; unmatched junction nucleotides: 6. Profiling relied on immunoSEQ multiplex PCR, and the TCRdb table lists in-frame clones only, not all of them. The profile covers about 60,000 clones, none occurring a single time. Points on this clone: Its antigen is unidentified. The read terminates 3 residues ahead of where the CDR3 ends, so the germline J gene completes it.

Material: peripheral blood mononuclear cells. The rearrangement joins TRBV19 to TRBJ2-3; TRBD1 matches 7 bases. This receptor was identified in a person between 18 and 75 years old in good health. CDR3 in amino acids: CASSIGRDRATDTQYF. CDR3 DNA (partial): TGTGCCAGTAGTATAGGCCGGGACAGAGCCACAGATACG.